These T cell receptor beta chains were read from a single sample in a study of blood T cell repertoires in COVID-19. Data came from immunoSEQ multiplex PCR; TCRdb stores just in-frame clones and leaves some out. The sample shows about 45,000 clones, approximately 86% of them seen only once. The sequenced material came from peripheral blood. All receptors derive from a woman at least 80 years old with active COVID-19. Each CDR3 is given with its conserved first and last residue. The D gene is left open where the match is weak. Where a row states a size, it is once, few, many or the class of an expanded clone; other rows omit it.

j_call: TRBJ2-5
v_call: TRBV4-3
d_call: TRBD1
clone_size: -
cdr3_length: 14
cdr3_nt: TGCGCCAGCAGCCAAGGACAGGGGGGAGAGACCCAGTACTTC
cdr3_aa: CASSQGQGGETQYF

j_call: TRBJ1-2
v_call: TRBV7-6
d_call: TRBD1
clone_size: once
cdr3_length: 15
cdr3_nt: TGTGCCAGCAGCCTACGGACAGGGGGTTCCTATGGCTACACCTTC
cdr3_aa: CASSLRTGGSYGYTF

j_call: TRBJ2-2
v_call: TRBV27
d_call: TRBD1
clone_size: -
cdr3_length: 14
cdr3_nt: TGTGCCAGCAGCCGACAGGGGGCAGGGGGGGAGCTGTTTTTT
cdr3_aa: CASSRQGAGGELFF

j_call: TRBJ2-3
v_call: TRBV30
d_call: TRBD2
clone_size: once
cdr3_length: 15
cdr3_nt: TGTGCCTGGAGTAACGCGGGGGGGCCCTCAGATACGCAGTATTTT
cdr3_aa: CAWSNAGGPSDTQYF

j_call: TRBJ2-1
v_call: TRBV2
d_call: TRBD1
clone_size: -
cdr3_length: 13
cdr3_nt: TGTGCCAGCAGGGGCCAGGGGGCCGGTGAGCAGTTCTTC
cdr3_aa: CASRGQGAGEQFF

j_call: TRBJ2-1
v_call: TRBV7-9
d_call: -
clone_size: -
cdr3_length: 13
cdr3_nt: TGTGCCAGCCTCGGGGCGGGGTACAATGAGCAGTTCTTC
cdr3_aa: CASLGAGYNEQFF

j_call: TRBJ2-1
v_call: TRBV4-3
d_call: TRBD1
clone_size: -
cdr3_length: 16
cdr3_nt: TGCGCCAGCAGCCTCTCAACGGACAGGGGCGGCAATGAGCAGTTCTTC
cdr3_aa: CASSLSTDRGGNEQFF

j_call: TRBJ2-2
v_call: TRBV2
d_call: -
clone_size: -
cdr3_length: 13
cdr3_nt: TGTGCCAGCAGTGTGAGGTACCCGGTGGAGCTGTTTTTT
cdr3_aa: CASSVRYPVELFF

j_call: TRBJ2-3
v_call: TRBV6-5
d_call: TRBD2
clone_size: -
cdr3_length: 14
cdr3_nt: TGTGCCAGCACCACGAGACTAGCTACAGATACGCAGTATTTT
cdr3_aa: CASTTRLATDTQYF

j_call: TRBJ1-4
v_call: TRBV28
d_call: -
clone_size: -
cdr3_length: 16
cdr3_nt: TGTGCCAGCAGTGCCCTACAGGGTGAAGGGGTTGAAAAACTGTTTTTT
cdr3_aa: CASSALQGEGVEKLFF

j_call: TRBJ1-1
v_call: TRBV9
d_call: -
clone_size: -
cdr3_length: 15
cdr3_nt: TGTGCCAGCAGCGCGTACGGGGGGAAGAACACTGAAGCTTTCTTT
cdr3_aa: CASSAYGGKNTEAFF

j_call: TRBJ1-6
v_call: TRBV6-6
d_call: TRBD1
clone_size: -
cdr3_length: 17
cdr3_nt: TGTGCCAGCAGTCAACGATCCCAGGGGGGAGGTAATTCACCCCTCCACTTT
cdr3_aa: CASSQRSQGGGNSPLHF

j_call: TRBJ1-2
v_call: TRBV30
d_call: TRBD1
clone_size: -
cdr3_length: 13
cdr3_nt: TGTGCCTGGACCCCCAGACAGGGCCATGGCTACACCTTC
cdr3_aa: CAWTPRQGHGYTF

j_call: TRBJ1-2
v_call: TRBV5-5
d_call: TRBD1
clone_size: -
cdr3_length: 15
cdr3_nt: TGTGCCAGCAGCTTAGACAGGGGACAGATCTATGGCTACACCTTC
cdr3_aa: CASSLDRGQIYGYTF

j_call: TRBJ2-6
v_call: TRBV11-3
d_call: TRBD1
clone_size: -
cdr3_length: 18
cdr3_nt: TGTGCCAGCAGCGGGGGCCTTGACAGGGTATCTGGGGCCAACGTCCTGACTTTC
cdr3_aa: CASSGGLDRVSGANVLTF

j_call: TRBJ1-1
v_call: TRBV18
d_call: -
clone_size: -
cdr3_length: 13
cdr3_nt: TGTGCCAGCTCCCCCCTTGGGCACACTGAAGCTTTCTTT
cdr3_aa: CASSPLGHTEAFF

j_call: TRBJ2-7
v_call: TRBV4-3
d_call: -
clone_size: -
cdr3_length: 14
cdr3_nt: TGCGCCAGCAGTTCTGACAGGCCCTCCTACGAGCAGTACTTC
cdr3_aa: CASSSDRPSYEQYF

j_call: TRBJ1-5
v_call: TRBV6-6
d_call: -
clone_size: -
cdr3_length: 14
cdr3_nt: TGTGCCAGCAGTTACGAGGCACGGAATCAGCCCCAGCATTTT
cdr3_aa: CASSYEARNQPQHF

j_call: TRBJ1-3
v_call: TRBV3-1/TRBV3-2
d_call: -
clone_size: -
cdr3_length: 15
cdr3_nt: TGTGCCAGCAGCCAAGACTGGGGGGGCGGGGACACCATATATTTT
cdr3_aa: CASSQDWGGGDTIYF

j_call: TRBJ2-3
v_call: TRBV6-2/TRBV6-3
d_call: TRBD2
clone_size: -
cdr3_length: 16
cdr3_nt: TGTGCCAGCAGTTGGACTAGCGGGGGTCTCACAGATACGCAGTATTTT
cdr3_aa: CASSWTSGGLTDTQYF

j_call: TRBJ1-5
v_call: TRBV6-2/TRBV6-3
d_call: TRBD1
clone_size: -
cdr3_length: 14
cdr3_nt: TGTGCCAGCAGCCGCGACAGGGGCAATCAGCCCCAGCATTTT
cdr3_aa: CASSRDRGNQPQHF

j_call: TRBJ2-1
v_call: TRBV5-1
d_call: TRBD2
clone_size: -
cdr3_length: 15
cdr3_nt: TGCGCCAGCAGGTTGAGCGGGGGGGATACCAATGAGCAGTTCTTC
cdr3_aa: CASRLSGGDTNEQFF

j_call: TRBJ2-2
v_call: TRBV6-2/TRBV6-3
d_call: TRBD2
clone_size: -
cdr3_length: 16
cdr3_nt: TGTGCCAGCAGTACACCGGGACTAGCCCGAGGCGGGGAGCTGTTTTTT
cdr3_aa: CASSTPGLARGGELFF

j_call: TRBJ2-5
v_call: TRBV5-4
d_call: -
clone_size: once
cdr3_length: 15
cdr3_nt: TGTGCCAGCAGCTTGGGTGGCTCAGCGGCGGAGACCCAGTACTTC
cdr3_aa: CASSLGGSAAETQYF

j_call: TRBJ2-7
v_call: TRBV7-2
d_call: -
clone_size: -
cdr3_length: 15
cdr3_nt: TGTGCCAGCAGCTCGGGGTCATGGGGGGAAAACGAGCAGTACTTC
cdr3_aa: CASSSGSWGENEQYF

j_call: TRBJ2-7
v_call: TRBV7-2
d_call: TRBD1
clone_size: -
cdr3_length: 14
cdr3_nt: TGTGCCAGCAGTTCCGGGACAGGGTCCTACGAGCAGTACTTC
cdr3_aa: CASSSGTGSYEQYF

j_call: TRBJ1-5
v_call: TRBV6-5
d_call: TRBD1
clone_size: -
cdr3_length: 15
cdr3_nt: TGTGCCAGCAGTACCCGACAGGGGGCTCGTCAGCCCCAGCATTTT
cdr3_aa: CASSTRQGARQPQHF

j_call: TRBJ2-1
v_call: TRBV19
d_call: -
clone_size: -
cdr3_length: 13
cdr3_nt: TGTGCCAGTAGTATGAGGGGGTACAATGAGCAGTTCTTC
cdr3_aa: CASSMRGYNEQFF

j_call: TRBJ1-6
v_call: TRBV18
d_call: -
clone_size: -
cdr3_length: 15
cdr3_nt: TGTGCCAGCTCACCAGGGACATCCTATAATTCACCCCTCCACTTT
cdr3_aa: CASSPGTSYNSPLHF

j_call: TRBJ2-7
v_call: TRBV6-5
d_call: TRBD1
clone_size: few
cdr3_length: 15
cdr3_nt: TGTGCCAGCCCGATCATCGGGACAGGGTCCTACGAGCAGTACTTC
cdr3_aa: CASPIIGTGSYEQYF

j_call: TRBJ1-5
v_call: TRBV6-2/TRBV6-3
d_call: -
clone_size: -
cdr3_length: 15
cdr3_nt: TGTGCCAGCAGTAGCCCTCGAACTAGCAATCAGCCCCAGCATTTT
cdr3_aa: CASSSPRTSNQPQHF

j_call: TRBJ2-7
v_call: TRBV7-9
d_call: TRBD2
clone_size: -
cdr3_length: 16
cdr3_nt: TGTGCCAGCAGCTTAGTAGGCCCTAGCGGGGGATACGAGCAGTACTTC
cdr3_aa: CASSLVGPSGGYEQYF

j_call: TRBJ2-7
v_call: TRBV3-1/TRBV3-2
d_call: -
clone_size: -
cdr3_length: 14
cdr3_nt: TGTGCCAGCAGCCCCAACCGAGCCTTCTACGAGCAGTACTTC
cdr3_aa: CASSPNRAFYEQYF

j_call: TRBJ2-3
v_call: TRBV11-1
d_call: -
clone_size: -
cdr3_length: 16
cdr3_nt: TGTGCCAGCAGCTTAGGCCCTAGCCCTCCCCCAGATACGCAGTATTTT
cdr3_aa: CASSLGPSPPPDTQYF

j_call: TRBJ1-3
v_call: TRBV28
d_call: -
clone_size: -
cdr3_length: 12
cdr3_nt: TGTGCCAGCAGTACGGGAGGAAACACCATATATTTT
cdr3_aa: CASSTGGNTIYF

j_call: TRBJ1-5
v_call: TRBV30
d_call: -
clone_size: few
cdr3_length: 13
cdr3_nt: TGTGCCTGGAGTGTCGGAGAGAATCAGCCCCAGCATTTT
cdr3_aa: CAWSVGENQPQHF

j_call: TRBJ1-2
v_call: TRBV19
d_call: -
clone_size: -
cdr3_length: 13
cdr3_nt: TGTGCCAGTAGTATGCGGAGCAACTATGGCTACACCTTC
cdr3_aa: CASSMRSNYGYTF

j_call: TRBJ2-3
v_call: TRBV4-3
d_call: TRBD2
clone_size: once
cdr3_length: 17
cdr3_nt: TGCGCCAGCAGCCAAGTCTCCGGCGGGGGGGCGGGAGATACGCAGTATTTT
cdr3_aa: CASSQVSGGGAGDTQYF

j_call: TRBJ2-3
v_call: TRBV15
d_call: TRBD2
clone_size: -
cdr3_length: 17
cdr3_nt: TGTGCCACCAGCAGAGCGATAGCGGGGGCTGGCACAGATACGCAGTATTTT
cdr3_aa: CATSRAIAGAGTDTQYF

j_call: TRBJ1-2
v_call: TRBV4-3
d_call: -
clone_size: -
cdr3_length: 14
cdr3_nt: TGCGCCAGCAGCCGGGGTGGACAGAACTATGGCTACACCTTC
cdr3_aa: CASSRGGQNYGYTF

j_call: TRBJ1-3
v_call: TRBV6-6
d_call: -
clone_size: -
cdr3_length: 16
cdr3_nt: TGTGCCAGCAGTCCCGATTTGGGGAGCTCTGGAAACACCATATATTTT
cdr3_aa: CASSPDLGSSGNTIYF

j_call: TRBJ2-7
v_call: TRBV9
d_call: TRBD2
clone_size: -
cdr3_length: 15
cdr3_nt: TGTGCCAGCAGCGTAGGGTGGGGACTAGTATACGAGCAGTACTTC
cdr3_aa: CASSVGWGLVYEQYF

j_call: TRBJ2-1
v_call: TRBV7-9
d_call: -
clone_size: -
cdr3_length: 15
cdr3_nt: TGTGCCAGCAGCTCAGGGGGGACCTCCTACAATGAGCAGTTCTTC
cdr3_aa: CASSSGGTSYNEQFF

j_call: TRBJ2-7
v_call: TRBV5-5
d_call: TRBD2
clone_size: -
cdr3_length: 13
cdr3_nt: TGTGCCAGCAGCTCCCGTGTAGCGGGCGAGCAGTACTTC
cdr3_aa: CASSSRVAGEQYF

j_call: TRBJ1-4
v_call: TRBV7-9
d_call: -
clone_size: -
cdr3_length: 16
cdr3_nt: TGTGCCAGCAGCTTCGGTCAGGGTTCAACTAATGAAAAACTGTTTTTT
cdr3_aa: CASSFGQGSTNEKLFF